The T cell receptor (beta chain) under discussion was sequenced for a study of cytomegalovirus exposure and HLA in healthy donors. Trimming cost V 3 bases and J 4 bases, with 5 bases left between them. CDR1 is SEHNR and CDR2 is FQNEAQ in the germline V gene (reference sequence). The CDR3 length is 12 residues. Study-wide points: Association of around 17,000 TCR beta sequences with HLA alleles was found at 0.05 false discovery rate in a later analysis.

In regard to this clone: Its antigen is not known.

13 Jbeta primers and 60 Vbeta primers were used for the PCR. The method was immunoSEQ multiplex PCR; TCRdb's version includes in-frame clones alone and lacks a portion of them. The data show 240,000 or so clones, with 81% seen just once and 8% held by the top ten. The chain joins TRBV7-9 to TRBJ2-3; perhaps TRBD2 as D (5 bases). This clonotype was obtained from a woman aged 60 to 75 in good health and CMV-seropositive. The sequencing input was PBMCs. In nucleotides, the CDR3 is TGTGCCAGCAGCTTCGGGGCAGATACGCAGTATTTT. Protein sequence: CASSFGADTQYF.